These T cell receptor beta chains were read from a single sample in a study of cytomegalovirus exposure and HLA in healthy donors. The repertoire was sequenced with immunoSEQ multiplex PCR; TCRdb's copy has only in-frame clones and lacks some. The table lists 40,000 to 45,000 clones, about 72% of them singletons. Material for sequencing was PBMCs. All receptors come from a man aged 30 to 39 in good health and CMV-seronegative. Both conserved end residues are part of each CDR3. A D gene is named only where the DNA matches it firmly. Size values are once, few and many counts, or a class for expanded clones, and some rows have none.

V gene: TRBV6-1; J gene: TRBJ1-3; D gene: NA; clone size: once; CDR3 DNA: TGTGCCAGCAGTGCGGGGAGCCCTGGAAACACCATATATTTT; CDR3 protein: CASSAGSPGNTIYF
V gene: TRBV7-9; J gene: TRBJ2-1; D gene: NA; clone size: NA; CDR3 DNA: TGTGCCAGCAGCCCCTCGCTAGAAGTCAATGAGCAGTTCTTC; CDR3 protein: CASSPSLEVNEQFF
V gene: TRBV2; J gene: TRBJ1-1; D gene: NA; clone size: NA; CDR3 DNA: TGTGCCAGCCCGCGGAGTGCGGGGCTGAACACTGAAGCTTTCTTT; CDR3 protein: CASPRSAGLNTEAFF
V gene: TRBV4-2; J gene: TRBJ2-7; D gene: TRBD2; clone size: once; CDR3 DNA: TGTGCCAGCAGCCCCCAGGGCGGGAGGGCCGGTACATACGAGCAGTACTTC; CDR3 protein: CASSPQGGRAGTYEQYF
V gene: TRBV5-4; J gene: TRBJ2-2; D gene: TRBD2; clone size: NA; CDR3 DNA: TGTGCCAGCAGCTCGGGGACTAGCGGGAGGGTCGGCGGGGAGCTGTTTTTT; CDR3 protein: CASSSGTSGRVGGELFF
V gene: TRBV4-2; J gene: TRBJ1-5; D gene: TRBD1; clone size: NA; CDR3 DNA: TGTGCCAGCAGCCAAGAGTTTCGGACAGGGGCCCGCAATCAGCCCCAGCATTTT; CDR3 protein: CASSQEFRTGARNQPQHF
V gene: TRBV5-4; J gene: TRBJ2-1; D gene: TRBD2; clone size: NA; CDR3 DNA: TGTGCCAGCAGCCCACTAGCGGATTCCTACAATGAGCAGTTCTTC; CDR3 protein: CASSPLADSYNEQFF
V gene: TRBV7-2; J gene: TRBJ2-7; D gene: NA; clone size: NA; CDR3 DNA: TGTGCCAGCAGCCTTTCCCACGAGCAGTACTTC; CDR3 protein: CASSLSHEQYF
V gene: TRBV4-3; J gene: TRBJ2-1; D gene: NA; clone size: NA; CDR3 DNA: TGCGCCAGCAGCCAGGTCGCTGGGGGGTTGTATAATGAGCAGTTCTTC; CDR3 protein: CASSQVAGGLYNEQFF
V gene: TRBV7-6; J gene: TRBJ2-5; D gene: TRBD1; clone size: NA; CDR3 DNA: TGTGCCAGCAGCTTAGGGGCCGGGACAGGGGGACAAGAGACCCAGTACTTC; CDR3 protein: CASSLGAGTGGQETQYF
V gene: TRBV30; J gene: TRBJ2-1; D gene: TRBD1; clone size: NA; CDR3 DNA: TGTGCCTGGAGGACGCTACAGGGGCGACTCTACAATGAGCAGTTCTTC; CDR3 protein: CAWRTLQGRLYNEQFF
V gene: TRBV2; J gene: TRBJ2-5; D gene: TRBD1; clone size: NA; CDR3 DNA: TGTGCCAGCAGTAGGGACAGACAAGAGACCCAGTACTTC; CDR3 protein: CASSRDRQETQYF
V gene: TRBV4-3; J gene: TRBJ1-5; D gene: NA; clone size: few; CDR3 DNA: TGCGCCAGCAGCCAAGATATTACAGGCAATCAGCCCCAGCATTTT; CDR3 protein: CASSQDITGNQPQHF
V gene: TRBV11-1; J gene: TRBJ2-4; D gene: TRBD1; clone size: NA; CDR3 DNA: TGTGCCAGCAGCTTAGGGACAGGGTTGAACATTCAGTACTTC; CDR3 protein: CASSLGTGLNIQYF
V gene: TRBV5-4; J gene: TRBJ2-5; D gene: NA; clone size: once; CDR3 DNA: TGTGCCAGCAGCGCCCCCCAGACTCAAGAGACCCAGTACTTC; CDR3 protein: CASSAPQTQETQYF
V gene: TRBV15; J gene: TRBJ1-2; D gene: TRBD1; clone size: NA; CDR3 DNA: TGTGCCACCAGCAGAAGAACTACAGGGGATGGCTACACCTTC; CDR3 protein: CATSRRTTGDGYTF
V gene: TRBV6-1; J gene: TRBJ1-1; D gene: TRBD1; clone size: NA; CDR3 DNA: TGTGCCAGCAGGGAAAGACAGGGGGCCAACACTGAAGCTTTCTTT; CDR3 protein: CASRERQGANTEAFF
V gene: TRBV27; J gene: TRBJ2-2; D gene: NA; clone size: NA; CDR3 DNA: TGTGCCAGCAGTCTCGGGGTCACCGGGGAGCTGTTTTTT; CDR3 protein: CASSLGVTGELFF
V gene: TRBV29-1; J gene: TRBJ2-5; D gene: TRBD1; clone size: NA; CDR3 DNA: TGCAGCGCCGACAGGGGGCAAGGGACCCAGTACTTC; CDR3 protein: CSADRGQGTQYF
V gene: TRBV12-5; J gene: TRBJ2-1; D gene: TRBD2; clone size: once; CDR3 DNA: TGTGCTAGTGGACCCGGGACTAGCGGTTACAATGAGCAGTTCTTC; CDR3 protein: CASGPGTSGYNEQFF
V gene: TRBV4-1; J gene: TRBJ1-1; D gene: NA; clone size: NA; CDR3 DNA: TGCGCCAGCAGCCAAGAGGGGGCCATAAACACTGAAGCTTTCTTT; CDR3 protein: CASSQEGAINTEAFF
V gene: TRBV2; J gene: TRBJ2-7; D gene: NA; clone size: NA; CDR3 DNA: TGTGCCAGCACCCAAGAGGCTCGGTTAGAGCAGTACTTC; CDR3 protein: CASTQEARLEQYF
V gene: TRBV7-6; J gene: TRBJ1-1; D gene: NA; clone size: NA; CDR3 DNA: TGTGCCAGCAGCCCAAGGACAGCCGAAGCTTTCTTT; CDR3 protein: CASSPRTAEAFF
V gene: TRBV28; J gene: TRBJ2-1; D gene: TRBD2; clone size: NA; CDR3 DNA: TGTGCCAGCAGTTCACGAACCGTGACTAGCGGGAGGGATAACAATGAGCAGTTCTTC; CDR3 protein: CASSSRTVTSGRDNNEQFF
V gene: TRBV6-5; J gene: TRBJ2-5; D gene: TRBD2; clone size: NA; CDR3 DNA: TGTGCCAGCAGTTATAGTCTAGCGGGAGTCGAGACCCAGTACTTC; CDR3 protein: CASSYSLAGVETQYF
V gene: TRBV4-2; J gene: TRBJ2-5; D gene: NA; clone size: NA; CDR3 DNA: TGTGCCAGCAGCCAAGACAGGGGCCAAGAGACCCAGTACTTC; CDR3 protein: CASSQDRGQETQYF